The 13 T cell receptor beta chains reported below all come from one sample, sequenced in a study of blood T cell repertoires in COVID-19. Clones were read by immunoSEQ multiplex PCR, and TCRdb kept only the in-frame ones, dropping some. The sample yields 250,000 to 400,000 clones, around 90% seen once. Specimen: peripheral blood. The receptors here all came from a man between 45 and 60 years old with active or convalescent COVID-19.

The CDR3 sequence: CASNGLAVSNEQFF. CDR3 bases: TGTGCCAGCAATGGACTAGCGGTTTCCAATGAGCAGTTCTTC. V usage is TRBV6-6 and J usage is TRBJ2-1; 10 nucleotides align to TRBD2. Germline CDR1 and CDR2: MNHNY and SVGAGI (reference sequence). V shed 7 bases and J 6 bases; nucleotides not matched to a gene: 6. The CDR3 has 14 residues.

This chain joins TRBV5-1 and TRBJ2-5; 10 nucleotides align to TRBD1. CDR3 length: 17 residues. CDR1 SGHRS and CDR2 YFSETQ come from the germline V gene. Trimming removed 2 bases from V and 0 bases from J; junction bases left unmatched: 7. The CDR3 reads CASSFERGTGDQETQYF. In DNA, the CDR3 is TGCGCCAGCAGCTTCGAAAGGGGGACAGGGGACCAAGAGACCCAGTACTTC. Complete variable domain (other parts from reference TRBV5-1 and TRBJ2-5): KAGVTQTPRYLIKTRGQQVTLSCSPISGHRSVSWYQQTPGQGLQFLFEYFSETQRNKGNFPGRFSGRQFSNSRSEMNVSTLELGDSALYLCASSFERGTGDQETQYFGPGTRLLVL.

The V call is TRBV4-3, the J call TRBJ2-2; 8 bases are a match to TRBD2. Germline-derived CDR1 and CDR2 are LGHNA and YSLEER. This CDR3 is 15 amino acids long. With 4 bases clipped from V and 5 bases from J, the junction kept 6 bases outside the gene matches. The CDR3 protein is CASSPGRVRTGELFF. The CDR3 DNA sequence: TGCGCCAGCAGCCCCGGGAGGGTGAGGACCGGGGAGCTGTTTTTT.

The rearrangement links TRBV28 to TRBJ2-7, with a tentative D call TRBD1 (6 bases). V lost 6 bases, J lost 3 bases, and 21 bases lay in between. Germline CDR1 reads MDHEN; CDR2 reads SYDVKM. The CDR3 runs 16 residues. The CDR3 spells CASSPLLQGLGYEQYF. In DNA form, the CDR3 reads TGTGCCAGCAGCCCCCTACTTCAGGGGTTGGGCTACGAGCAGTACTTC.

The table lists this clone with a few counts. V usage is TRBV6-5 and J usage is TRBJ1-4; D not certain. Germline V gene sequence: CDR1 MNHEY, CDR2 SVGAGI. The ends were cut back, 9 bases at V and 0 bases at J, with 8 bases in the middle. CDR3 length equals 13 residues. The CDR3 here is CASYNSTNEKLFF. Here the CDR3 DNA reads TGTGCCAGTTACAATTCAACTAATGAAAAACTGTTTTTT.

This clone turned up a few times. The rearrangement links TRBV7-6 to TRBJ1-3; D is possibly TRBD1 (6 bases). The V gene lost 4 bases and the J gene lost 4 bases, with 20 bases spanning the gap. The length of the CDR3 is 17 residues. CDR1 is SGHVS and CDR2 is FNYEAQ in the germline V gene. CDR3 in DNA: TGTGCCAGCAGCTACAGACAGGTGCCGTTCCGCGGAAACACCATATATTTT. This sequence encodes CASSYRQVPFRGNTIYF.

The CDR3 protein is CASSVALNQPQHF. The CDR3 DNA sequence: TGTGCCAGCAGCGTAGCCCTTAATCAGCCCCAGCATTTT. The chain is built from TRBV9 and TRBJ1-5; D not certain. The CDR3 runs 13 residues. Trimming pared 0 bases from V and 4 bases from J, leaving 5 bases between. Germline-derived CDR1 and CDR2 are SGDLS and YYNGEE. The variable domain in full, with the rest retrieved from reference TRBV9 and TRBJ1-5, is DSGVTQTPKHLITATGQRVTLRCSPRSGDLSVYWYQQSLDQGLQFLIQYYNGEERAKGNILERFSAQQFPDLHSELNLSSLELGDSALYFCASSVALNQPQHFGDGTRLSIL.

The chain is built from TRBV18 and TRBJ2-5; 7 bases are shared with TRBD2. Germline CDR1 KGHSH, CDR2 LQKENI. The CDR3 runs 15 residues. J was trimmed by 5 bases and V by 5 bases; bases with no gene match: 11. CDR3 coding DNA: TGTGCCAGCTCAATCGTTGCGGGAGTGGCTGAGACCCAGTACTTC. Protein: CASSIVAGVAETQYF.

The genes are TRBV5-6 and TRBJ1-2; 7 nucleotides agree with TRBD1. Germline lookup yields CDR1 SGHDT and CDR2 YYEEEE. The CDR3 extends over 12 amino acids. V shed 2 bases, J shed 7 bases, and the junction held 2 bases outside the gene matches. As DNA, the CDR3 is TGTGCCAGCAGCTTCGGACAGGTTGGCTACACCTTC. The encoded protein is CASSFGQVGYTF. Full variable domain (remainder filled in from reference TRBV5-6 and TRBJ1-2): DAGVTQSPTHLIKTRGQQVTLRCSPKSGHDTVSWYQQALGQGPQFIFQYYEEEERQRGNFPDRFSGHQFPNYSSELNVNALLLGDSALYLCASSFGQVGYTFGSGTRLTVV.

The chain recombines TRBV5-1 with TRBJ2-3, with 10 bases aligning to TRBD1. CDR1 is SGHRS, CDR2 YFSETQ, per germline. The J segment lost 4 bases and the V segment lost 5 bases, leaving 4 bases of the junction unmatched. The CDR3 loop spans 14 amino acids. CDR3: CASRPGTGADTQYF. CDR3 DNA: TGCGCCAGCAGACCCGGGACAGGGGCAGATACGCAGTATTTT. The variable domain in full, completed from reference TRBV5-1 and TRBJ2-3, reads KAGVTQTPRYLIKTRGQQVTLSCSPISGHRSVSWYQQTPGQGLQFLFEYFSETQRNKGNFPGRFSGRQFSNSRSEMNVSTLELGDSALYLCASRPGTGADTQYFGPGTRLTVL.

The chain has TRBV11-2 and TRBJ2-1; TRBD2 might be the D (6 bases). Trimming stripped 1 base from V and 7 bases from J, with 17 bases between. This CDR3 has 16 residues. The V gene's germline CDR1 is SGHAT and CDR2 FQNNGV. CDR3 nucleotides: TGTGCCAGCAGCTTAGGTAGACCCGGGGGTGGGAATGAGCAGTTCTTC. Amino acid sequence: CASSLGRPGGGNEQFF.

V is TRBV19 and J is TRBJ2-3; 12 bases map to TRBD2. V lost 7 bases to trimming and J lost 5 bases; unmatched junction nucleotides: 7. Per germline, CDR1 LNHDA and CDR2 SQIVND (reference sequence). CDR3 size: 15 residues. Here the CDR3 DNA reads TGTGCCAGTAACCCTAGCGGGGGGGCCGGAGATACGCAGTATTTT. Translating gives CASNPSGGAGDTQYF.

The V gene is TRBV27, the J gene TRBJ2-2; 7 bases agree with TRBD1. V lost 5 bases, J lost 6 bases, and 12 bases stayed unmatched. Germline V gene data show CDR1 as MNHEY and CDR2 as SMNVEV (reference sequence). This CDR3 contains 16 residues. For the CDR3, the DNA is TGTGCCAGCAGTGGGCTCGACAGGGCTGGCTCCGGGGAGCTGTTTTTT. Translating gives CASSGLDRAGSGELFF.